The text below deals with one T cell receptor beta chain. What it binds is unknown. This sample was taken from a study of OX40 agonist ivuxolimab in advanced cancers. Across the study: The dose-escalation group included hepatocellular carcinoma, melanoma, renal cell carcinoma and head and neck cancer. Those enrolled were about 80% male, with a mean age of around 58 years and ages from about 20 to 90. Study-level points and caveats: Some patients who did not respond also had low normalized T-cell clonal expansion. Researchers did not establish what antigens the expanded peripheral T cells target.

Clones were read by immunoSEQ multiplex PCR, and TCRdb kept only the in-frame ones, dropping some. Among 25,000 to 35,000 clones, about 88% were seen once, and the ten largest hold approximately 14%. CDR1 is MNHEY, CDR2 SVGAGI, per germline. This CDR3 contains 14 residues. The ends were cut back, 6 bases at V and 7 bases at J, with 15 bases in the middle. This material consisted of CD4+ or CD8+ T cells sorted from blood, taken in a trial of the OX40 agonist ivuxolimab. The source is an adult with an advanced solid tumor such as melanoma, head and neck, liver or kidney cancer. The rearrangement joins TRBV6-5 to TRBJ1-4; TRBD1 might be the D (5 bases). The CDR3 region is CASRPGTGFEKLFF. CDR3 nucleotides: TGTGCCAGCAGGCCCGGCACAGGTTTTGAAAAACTGTTTTTT.